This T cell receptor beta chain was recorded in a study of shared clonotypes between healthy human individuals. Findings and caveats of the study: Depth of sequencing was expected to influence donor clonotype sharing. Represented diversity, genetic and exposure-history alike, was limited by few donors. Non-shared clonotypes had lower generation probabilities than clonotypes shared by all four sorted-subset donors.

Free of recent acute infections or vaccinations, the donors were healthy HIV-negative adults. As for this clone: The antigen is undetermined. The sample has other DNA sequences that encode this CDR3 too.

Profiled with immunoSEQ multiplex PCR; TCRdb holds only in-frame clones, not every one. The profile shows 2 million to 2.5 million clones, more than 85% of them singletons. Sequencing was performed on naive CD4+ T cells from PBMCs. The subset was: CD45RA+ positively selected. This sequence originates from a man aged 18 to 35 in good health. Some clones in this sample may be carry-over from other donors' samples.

CDR3 sequence reads: CASSLLAGDYEQYF. In nucleotides, the CDR3 is TGTGCCAGCAGCTTACTAGCGGGAGACTACGAGCAGTACTTC. The chain links TRBV7-9 to TRBJ2-7; 10 nucleotides agree with TRBD2. From germline, CDR1 is SEHNR and CDR2 FQNEAQ (reference sequence). J gave up 3 bases and V 2 bases, and 1 base lay outside the gene matches. The CDR3 runs to 14 residues. The variable domain in full, with the rest retrieved from reference TRBV7-9 and TRBJ2-7, is DTGVSQNPRHKITKRGQNVTFRCDPISEHNRLYWYRQTLGQGPEFLTYFQNEAQLEKSRLLSDRFSAERPKGSFSTLEIQRTEQGDSAMYLCASSLLAGDYEQYFGPGTRLTVT.